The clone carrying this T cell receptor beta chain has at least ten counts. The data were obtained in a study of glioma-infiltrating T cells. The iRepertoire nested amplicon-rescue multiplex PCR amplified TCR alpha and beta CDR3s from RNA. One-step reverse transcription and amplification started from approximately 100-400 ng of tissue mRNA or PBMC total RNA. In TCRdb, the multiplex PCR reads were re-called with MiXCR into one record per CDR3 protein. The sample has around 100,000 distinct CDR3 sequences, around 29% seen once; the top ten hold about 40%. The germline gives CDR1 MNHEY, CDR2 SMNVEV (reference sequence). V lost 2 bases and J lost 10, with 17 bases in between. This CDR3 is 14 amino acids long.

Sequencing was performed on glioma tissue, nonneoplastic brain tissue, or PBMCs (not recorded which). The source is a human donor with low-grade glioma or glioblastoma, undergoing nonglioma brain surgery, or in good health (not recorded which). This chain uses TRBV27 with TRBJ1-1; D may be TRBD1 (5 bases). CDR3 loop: CASSLGQRGDRAFF. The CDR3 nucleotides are TGTGCCAGCAGTTTAGGACAAAGGGGCGACAGAGCTTTCTTT.